A single sample gave rise to the 29 T cell receptor beta chains below, sequenced in a study of T cells in Graves' hyperthyroidism and ophthalmopathy. It was RNA transcripts that yielded the amplified TCR beta CDR3 regions. HTBI primers drove first-round RT-PCR of the TCR CDR3. TCRdb itself ran the multiplex PCR reads through MiXCR, one entry per CDR3 protein. This table holds about 340,000 distinct CDR3 sequences, around 23% found once. Sequencing was carried out using blood. These receptors all come from a woman aged 45-65 years with Graves' hyperthyroidism.

In its sample, this clonotype was seen many times. This chain connects TRBV2 to TRBJ1-1; D gene uncertain. Germline V gives CDR1 SNHLY, CDR2 FYNNEI. Trimming removed 4 bases at V and 4 bases at J, with 10 bases between. The length of the CDR3 is 13 residues. CDR3 DNA sequence: TGTGCCAGCAGTGGAGGGTCTGGCACTGAAGCTTTCTTT. Protein sequence: CASSGGSGTEAFF.

The J gene is TRBJ1-2, the V gene TRBV28; no clear D gene. CDR3 length equals 13 residues. Germline lookup yields CDR1 MDHEN and CDR2 SYDVKM. V was pared by 10 bases and J by 7 bases, with 19 bases between. In nucleotides, the CDR3 is TGTGCCAACTACTTTTACGGGGAGGGTGGCTACACCTTC. Its protein is CANYFYGEGGYTF.

This clonotype appeared many times. The chain recombines TRBV7-9 with TRBJ2-1; tentatively, D is TRBD2 (7 bases). Germline V CDR1 and CDR2: SEHNR, FQNEAQ (reference sequence). V was trimmed by 2 bases and J by 4 bases, leaving 12 bases between them. The CDR3 runs 15 residues. This chain's CDR3 is CASSLKAGAYNEQFF. CDR3 DNA sequence: TGTGCCAGCAGCTTAAAGGCGGGGGCATACAATGAGCAGTTCTTC.

Details on this clonotype: This may arise from a read error, as a much more abundant clone is one base away. This sequence joins TRBV6-1 and TRBJ2-5; 7 positions match TRBD2. This CDR3 is built from 13 residues. Germline V gene lookup returns CDR1 MNHNS and CDR2 SASEGT. The CDR3 reads CASGREGLEAQYF. The CDR3 DNA sequence: TGTGCCAGCGGCAGGGAGGGGCTAGAGGCCCAGTACTTC.

Only a few counts were recorded for this clonotype. The genes are TRBV7-3 and TRBJ1-5; TRBD1 is a possible D gene (6 bases). V was clipped by 5 bases and J by 7 bases, with 15 bases between them. The germline V gene has CDR1 SGHTA and CDR2 FQGTGA. This CDR3 has 14 amino acids. The CDR3 DNA reads TGTGCCAGCAGCCCTTCGGGGGGGGGCCAGCCCCAGCATTTT. It translates to CASSPSGGGQPQHF.

As to this clonotype: Mismatch with germline at one junction end may stem from a read error. The J gene is TRBJ1-5, the V gene TRBV27; D gene ambiguous. CDR1 and CDR2 (germline): MNHEY, SMNVEV (reference sequence). This CDR3 contains 13 residues. In nucleotides, the CDR3 is TGTGCCAGCAAGCGGGGTAACAATCACCCCCAGCATTTT. It codes for CASKRGNNHPQHF.

The rearrangement joins TRBV24-1 to TRBJ1-1, with 8 bases lining up with TRBD1. V shed 2 bases, J shed 5 bases, and the junction held 3 bases outside the gene matches. Germline V gene sequence: CDR1 KGHDR, CDR2 SFDVKD. This CDR3 contains 14 residues. The CDR3 nucleotides are TGTGCCACCAGTGATTCGGACAGGGAGACTGAAGCTTTCTTT. Amino acids: CATSDSDRETEAFF.

CDR3 sequence: CATSSPMAGHNSPLHF. Written as DNA, the CDR3 is TGTGCCACCAGCAGCCCCATGGCGGGGCATAATTCACCCCTCCACTTT. The J gene is TRBJ1-6, the V gene TRBV15; perhaps TRBD1 as D (5 bases). Germline V gene lookup returns CDR1 LNHNV and CDR2 YYDKDF (reference sequence). This CDR3 spans 16 amino acids. V was clipped by 3 bases and J by 5 bases, with 14 bases between them.

This clonotype was counted between two and nine times. The genes are TRBV5-6 and TRBJ2-3; 7 bases are shared with TRBD2. The CDR3 runs 15 residues. CDR1 and CDR2 from the germline V gene are SGHDT and YYEEEE. J lost 2 bases, V lost 6 bases, and 9 bases had no gene match. The CDR3, as DNA: TGTGCCAGCACCCCCGGGACTACCTACACAGATACGCAGTATTTT. This translates into CASTPGTTYTDTQYF. Looking up the rest from reference TRBV5-6 and TRBJ2-3 gives the full variable domain: DAGVTQSPTHLIKTRGQQVTLRCSPKSGHDTVSWYQQALGQGPQFIFQYYEEEERQRGNFPDRFSGHQFPNYSSELNVNALLLGDSALYLCASTPGTTYTDTQYFGPGTRLTVL.

This clonotype has more than one count but fewer than ten. The J gene is TRBJ2-3, the V gene TRBV12-3 or TRBV12-4; 11 bases are a match to TRBD2. The CDR3 length is 17 residues. J was trimmed by 0 bases and V by 6 bases; bases with no gene match: 8. As DNA, the CDR3 is TGTGCCAGCAGCCGCCGTAGCGGGGGGGCCAGCACAGATACGCAGTATTTT. Amino acid sequence: CASSRRSGGASTDTQYF.

The genes are TRBV12-3 or TRBV12-4 and TRBJ2-7, with D perhaps matching TRBD1 (6 bases). The V gene lost 6 bases and the J gene lost 4 bases, with 16 bases spanning the gap. The CDR3 length is 14 residues. CDR3 sequence (DNA): TGTGCCAGCAGGGATGGTCAGGGGCCATACGAGCAGTACTTC. Protein sequence: CASRDGQGPYEQYF.

With regard to this clonotype: A junction boundary mismatches the germline segment, possibly from a read error. The chain has TRBV10-3 and TRBJ2-2; 8 bases agree with TRBD2. Germline V lookup: CDR1 ENHRY, CDR2 SYGVKD. This CDR3 is built from 13 residues. The CDR3 nucleotides read TGTGCCATCAATAACAGGGATAGCGGGAAGCTGTTTTTT. Protein product: CAINNRDSGKLFF.

This clonotype was detected ten times or more. The rearrangement joins TRBV11-3 to TRBJ2-7; TRBD1 matches 8 bases. The V segment lost 5 bases and the J segment 0 bases; nucleotides outside the gene matches: 9. The germline V gene has CDR1 SGHNT and CDR2 YENEEA. The length of the CDR3 is 16 residues. The CDR3 nucleotides read TGTGCCAGCAGCAAAGCCCGGACAGGGAGCTCCTACGAGCAGTACTTC. It yields the protein CASSKARTGSSYEQYF.

The chain employs TRBV2 and TRBJ2-1, with D perhaps matching TRBD2 (5 bases). The CDR3 consists of 16 residues. Germline CDR1 SNHLY, CDR2 FYNNEI. V lost 0 bases to trimming and J lost 2 bases, with 11 bases between them. The CDR3 is CASSEALGVAYNEQFF. In DNA, the CDR3 is TGTGCCAGCAGTGAAGCGCTCGGGGTTGCCTACAATGAGCAGTTCTTC.

This chain uses TRBV19 with TRBJ1-5, with unresolved D. The V gene's germline CDR1 is LNHDA and CDR2 SQIVND (reference sequence). The CDR3 runs 16 residues. The V end was cut by 3 bases, the J end by 5 bases, with 17 bases between. CDR3 residues: CASSMTAMASYQPQHF. The CDR3 nucleotides are TGTGCCAGTAGTATGACCGCAATGGCATCTTATCAGCCCCAGCATTTT.

The V and J genes are TRBV7-2 and TRBJ2-3, with 8 positions matching TRBD2. The junction had 6 bases not matched to a gene; V was cut back by 4 bases and J by 0 bases. The CDR3 consists of 16 residues. The germline gives CDR1 SGHTA, CDR2 FQGNSA. CDR3 nucleotide sequence: TGTGCCAGCAGCTCGGGAGGGGACGGGAGCACAGATACGCAGTATTTT. This codes for CASSSGGDGSTDTQYF.

There are many counts of this clonotype. The chain employs TRBV11-3 and TRBJ1-1, with unresolved D. The CDR3 sequence is 13 residues long. V lost 4 bases and J 8 bases, leaving 14 bases between the germline ends. Germline V CDR1 and CDR2: SGHNT, YENEEA. The CDR3: CASSYSRREEAFF. The CDR3, as DNA: TGTGCCAGCAGCTATTCGCGGAGGGAGGAAGCTTTCTTT.

At least ten counts were recorded for this clonotype. The J gene is TRBJ2-5, the V gene TRBV5-1, with unresolved D. Per germline, CDR1 SGHRS and CDR2 YFSETQ. V lost 6 bases and J lost 7, with 19 bases in between. The CDR3 spans 14 residues. Here the CDR3 reads CASTPDGSYRTQYF. The CDR3 DNA follows: TGCGCCAGCACCCCAGACGGTTCGTACCGGACCCAGTACTTC.

There are a few counts of this clonotype. The chain has TRBV29-1 and TRBJ2-6; D gene uncertain. The ends were cut back, 6 bases at V and 2 bases at J, with 8 bases in the middle. The CDR3 runs to 13 residues. CDR1 and CDR2 from the germline V gene are SQVTM and ANQGSEA. In DNA form, the CDR3 reads TGCAGCGTCCAGAGCGCTGGGGCCAACGTCCTGACTTTC. The encoded protein is CSVQSAGANVLTF.

This clonotype was seen a handful of times. The CDR3 region is CATTRGQYNTEAFF. In DNA, the CDR3 is TGTGCCACAACACGGGGACAGTACAACACTGAAGCTTTCTTT. The V and J genes are TRBV6-1 and TRBJ1-1; 7 bases are a match to TRBD1. Germline-derived CDR1 and CDR2 are MNHNS and SASEGT. With V trimmed by 10 bases and J by 2 bases, 10 bases remained unmatched. The length of the CDR3 is 14 residues.

The CDR3 protein is CASSLGAENEKLFF. For the CDR3, the DNA is TGTGCCAGCAGCTTGGGGGCAGAAAATGAAAAACTGTTTTTT. The chain combines TRBV5-6 with TRBJ1-4; unclear D gene. This CDR3 has 14 residues. In germline, CDR1 is SGHDT, CDR2 YYEEEE. V was clipped by 0 bases and J by 5 bases, with 8 bases between them.

This clonotype was found many times. The chain has TRBV12-3 or TRBV12-4 and TRBJ2-6; weak D call: TRBD1 (5 bases). The CDR3 has 16 residues. Trimming took off 2 bases at V and 0 bases at J, with 8 bases between the two ends. The CDR3 sequence: CASSLLGASGANVLTF. For the CDR3, the DNA is TGTGCCAGCAGTTTATTAGGGGCCTCTGGGGCCAACGTCCTGACTTTC.

This clonotype came up a few times. The chain is built from TRBV6-1 and TRBJ1-5; D gene ambiguous. This CDR3 spans 15 amino acids. Trimming took 8 bases from V and 4 from J, leaving 18 bases between them. CDR1 and CDR2 from the germline V gene are MNHNS and SASEGT. This CDR3 reads CASQPVVLWNQPQHF. CDR3 DNA sequence: TGTGCCAGCCAACCCGTCGTGCTGTGGAATCAGCCCCAGCATTTT.

As to this clonotype: A much larger clonotype is one base distant, so this may be a read error. This chain connects TRBV7-2 to TRBJ2-1, with 9 positions matching TRBD2. This CDR3 contains 15 residues. The germline V gene has CDR1 SGHTA and CDR2 FQGNSA. The DNA for the CDR3 is TGTGCCAACAGCTTAAGCCTAGCGGGAAGGAATGAGCAGTTCTTC. Protein product: CANSLSLAGRNEQFF.

J is TRBJ1-2 and V is TRBV9; no clear D gene. The V and J ends lost 0 bases and 8 bases respectively, with 14 bases between them. Germline V gene sequence: CDR1 SGDLS, CDR2 YYNGEE. The CDR3 has 14 residues. CDR3 residues: CASSVALAGGGYTF. The CDR3 DNA reads as TGTGCCAGCAGCGTAGCCCTCGCGGGAGGCGGCTACACCTTC.

The chain combines TRBV14 with TRBJ2-1; tentative D call: TRBD1 (5 bases). The CDR3 is 12 amino acids. V gave up 4 bases and J gave up 9 bases, with 10 bases separating them. The germline V gene encodes CDR1 SGHDN and CDR2 FVKESK. The CDR3 nucleotides are TGTGCCAGCAGCCCGCGAAGGGGTGAGCAGTTCTTC. Residues: CASSPRRGEQFF.

This clonotype occurred a few times. The CDR3 nucleotides read TGCGCCAGCTCGCGACAGGGGCTGAAAGATGGCTACACCTTC. It specifies CASSRQGLKDGYTF. The chain uses TRBV10-2 and TRBJ1-2; 8 bases align to TRBD1. Germline CDR1 and CDR2: WSHSY and SAAADI. The CDR3 is made up of 14 amino acids. V gave up 8 bases and J gave up 6 bases; unmatched junction bases: 11.

This clonotype came up a few times. The chain uses TRBV6-1 and TRBJ2-4; 9 bases match TRBD2. The CDR3 sequence is 16 residues long. With 4 bases clipped from V and 0 bases from J, the junction kept 4 bases outside the gene matches. Germline V gene lookup returns CDR1 MNHNS and CDR2 SASEGT. This chain's CDR3 is CASSGGLAPAKNIQYF. In nucleotides, the CDR3 is TGTGCCAGCAGTGGGGGACTAGCCCCAGCCAAAAACATTCAGTACTTC.

The genes are TRBV7-2 and TRBJ2-1; D ambiguous. Germline V CDR1 and CDR2: SGHTA, FQGNSA. V was pared by 6 bases and J by 9 bases, with 18 bases between. The CDR3 is made up of 14 amino acids. The CDR3 DNA reads TGTGCCAGCAGTCGGCTGGGGTCGGGTAGTGAGCAGTTCTTC. Translated: CASSRLGSGSEQFF.